The T cell receptor beta chain under discussion was sequenced for a study of T cell changes during pregnancy in multiple sclerosis. V lost 4 bases, J lost 7 bases, and 31 bases lay in between. The CDR3 runs 19 residues. Germline V CDR1 and CDR2: SGDLS, YYNGEE. Produced via immunoSEQ multiplex PCR; TCRdb's table is partial and in-frame only. The repertoire holds about 57,000 clones, 75% to 95% seen once, with roughly 3.5% in the top ten. The chain couples TRBV9 to TRBJ2-3; TRBD2 might be the D (7 bases). The receptor was derived from a female donor in good health, enrolled as a control in a pregnancy study. Sample: peripheral blood, taken after pregnancy. As DNA, the CDR3 is TGTGCCAGCAGCTCCGGGAGGAGGGGGGTCGAAAATAAGGCCTATACGCAGTATTTT. Protein product: CASSSGRRGVENKAYTQYF. Full variable domain (outside the CDR3, taken from reference TRBV9 and TRBJ2-3): DSGVTQTPKHLITATGQRVTLRCSPRSGDLSVYWYQQSLDQGLQFLIQYYNGEERAKGNILERFSAQQFPDLHSELNLSSLELGDSALYFCASSSGRRGVENKAYTQYFGPGTRLTVL.